The rows below give T cell receptor beta chains drawn from one sample of a study of patients and donors after allogeneic stem cell transplantation. MiXCR, applied by TCRdb to the RT-PCR reads, yields one record per CDR3 protein. The repertoire has 800,000 to 1,000,000 distinct CDR3 sequences, roughly 17% of them found once; the top ten carry 6%. The sample taken for sequencing was blood, either unsorted or a sorted T cell fraction (not recorded which). The source is a human donor who was either an allogeneic HSCT recipient or a stem cell or donor lymphocyte infusion donor (not recorded which). It is not recorded whose cells these are; they may come from a transplant donor. The CDR3 runs from the conserved cysteine through the conserved F or W. A D gene is named only where the DNA matches it firmly. Not every row has a clone size; where given, it reads once, few, many or a size class.

clone size: many; V gene: TRBV29-1; D gene: TRBD2; J gene: TRBJ2-1; CDR3 protein: CSTLAGGPGEQFF; CDR3 DNA: TGCAGCACACTAGCGGGAGGCCCGGGTGAGCAGTTCTTC
clone size: few; V gene: TRBV20-1; D gene: .; J gene: TRBJ2-7; CDR3 protein: CSATPDHEQYF; CDR3 DNA: TGCAGTGCTACTCCAGACCACGAGCAGTACTTC
clone size: many; V gene: TRBV7-2; D gene: TRBD2; J gene: TRBJ2-2; CDR3 protein: CASSLVAGGATGELFF; CDR3 DNA: TGTGCCAGCAGCTTAGTAGCGGGGGGAGCAACCGGGGAGCTGTTTTTT
clone size: few; V gene: TRBV6-5; D gene: .; J gene: TRBJ2-5; CDR3 protein: CASSYDPSAHEETQYF; CDR3 DNA: TGTGCCAGCAGTTATGATCCTAGCGCACATGAAGAGACCCAGTACTTC
clone size: .; V gene: TRBV12-3/TRBV12-4; D gene: .; J gene: TRBJ1-1; CDR3 protein: CASSFIGGGTEAFF; CDR3 DNA: TGTGCCAGCAGTTTTATCGGAGGGGGCACTGAAGCTTTCTTT
clone size: few; V gene: TRBV6-1; D gene: TRBD2; J gene: TRBJ2-2; CDR3 protein: CASTLAGIGGGELFF; CDR3 DNA: TGTGCCAGCACACTAGCGGGAATTGGGGGCGGGGAGCTGTTTTTT
clone size: .; V gene: TRBV27; D gene: TRBD1; J gene: TRBJ2-3; CDR3 protein: CASSIMSDRGGDTQYF; CDR3 DNA: TGTGCCAGCAGTATTATGTCCGACAGGGGGGGAGATACGCAGTATTTT
clone size: few; V gene: TRBV7-2; D gene: TRBD2; J gene: TRBJ2-5; CDR3 protein: CASSLSRLAGGGETQYF; CDR3 DNA: TGTGCCAGCAGCTTATCTAGGCTAGCGGGGGGTGGGGAGACCCAGTACTTC
clone size: few; V gene: TRBV2; D gene: .; J gene: TRBJ1-1; CDR3 protein: CASSELPPGPGNTEAFF; CDR3 DNA: TGTGCCAGCAGTGAACTCCCTCCGGGGCCGGGGAACACTGAAGCTTTCTTT
clone size: .; V gene: TRBV4-2; D gene: TRBD2; J gene: TRBJ2-5; CDR3 protein: CASSQDPSGGAEETQYF; CDR3 DNA: TGTGCCAGCAGCCAAGATCCTAGCGGGGGGGCCGAGGAGACCCAGTACTTC
clone size: .; V gene: TRBV12-3/TRBV12-4; D gene: TRBD2; J gene: TRBJ2-1; CDR3 protein: CASRLGLANEQFF; CDR3 DNA: TGTGCCAGCAGACTCGGACTAGCCAATGAGCAGTTCTTC
clone size: many; V gene: TRBV12-3/TRBV12-4; D gene: .; J gene: TRBJ2-2; CDR3 protein: CAIPANPTGPNTGELFF; CDR3 DNA: TGTGCCATCCCCGCTAATCCCACGGGACCCAACACCGGGGAGCTGTTTTTT
clone size: many; V gene: TRBV6-6; D gene: .; J gene: TRBJ1-6; CDR3 protein: CASSFTGESPLHF; CDR3 DNA: TGTGCCAGCAGTTTCACAGGAGAATCACCCCTCCACTTT
clone size: .; V gene: TRBV2; D gene: .; J gene: TRBJ1-4; CDR3 protein: CASNLQGVGEKLFF; CDR3 DNA: TGTGCCAGCAATCTACAGGGAGTCGGTGAAAAACTGTTTTTT
clone size: few; V gene: TRBV20-1; D gene: .; J gene: TRBJ1-4; CDR3 protein: CSARDRGPNEKLFF; CDR3 DNA: TGCAGTGCTAGAGACAGGGGTCCTAATGAAAAACTGTTTTTT
clone size: .; V gene: TRBV11-2; D gene: .; J gene: TRBJ1-1; CDR3 protein: CASSHTSNTEAFF; CDR3 DNA: TGTGCCAGCAGCCACACTTCGAACACTGAAGCTTTCTTT
clone size: .; V gene: TRBV10-3; D gene: TRBD1; J gene: TRBJ2-6; CDR3 protein: CAISEATGSGANVLTF; CDR3 DNA: TGTGCCATCAGTGAGGCGACAGGGTCCGGGGCCAACGTCCTGACTTTC
clone size: .; V gene: TRBV4-3; D gene: .; J gene: TRBJ2-3; CDR3 protein: CASSQGSGATDTQYF; CDR3 DNA: TGCGCCAGCAGCCAAGGCTCAGGCGCGACAGATACGCAGTATTTT
clone size: many; V gene: TRBV20-1; D gene: TRBD2; J gene: TRBJ2-1; CDR3 protein: CSASSASGGGHEQFF; CDR3 DNA: TGCAGTGCTAGTTCGGCTAGCGGGGGGGGCCATGAGCAGTTCTTC
clone size: few; V gene: TRBV12-3/TRBV12-4; D gene: .; J gene: TRBJ1-6; CDR3 protein: CASSLFVGVGNSPLHF; CDR3 DNA: TGTGCCAGCAGTTTGTTCGTCGGGGTAGGGAATTCACCCCTCCACTTT
clone size: few; V gene: TRBV5-1; D gene: TRBD2; J gene: TRBJ2-7; CDR3 protein: CASSLGPGRFYEQYF; CDR3 DNA: TGCGCCAGCAGCTTAGGACCCGGGAGGTTCTACGAGCAGTACTTC
clone size: .; V gene: TRBV29-1; D gene: TRBD1; J gene: TRBJ1-2; CDR3 protein: CSVVTGWDYGYTF; CDR3 DNA: TGCAGCGTTGTGACAGGGTGGGACTATGGCTACACCTTC
clone size: .; V gene: TRBV7-9; D gene: TRBD1; J gene: TRBJ1-1; CDR3 protein: CASSLRTGEATEAFF; CDR3 DNA: TGTGCCAGCAGCTTAAGGACAGGGGAGGCCACTGAAGCTTTCTTT
clone size: once; V gene: TRBV20-1; D gene: .; J gene: TRBJ2-2; CDR3 protein: CSARVRTLNTGELFF; CDR3 DNA: TGCAGTGCTAGAGTTCGGACTTTGAACACCGGGGAGCTGTTTTTT
clone size: .; V gene: TRBV30; D gene: .; J gene: TRBJ2-2; CDR3 protein: CAWKGRAYTGELFF; CDR3 DNA: TGTGCCTGGAAGGGCAGGGCCTACACCGGGGAGCTGTTTTTT
clone size: few; V gene: TRBV20-1; D gene: TRBD1; J gene: TRBJ2-5; CDR3 protein: CSARAGGKETQYF; CDR3 DNA: TGCAGTGCTAGGGCAGGGGGAAAAGAGACCCAGTACTTC
clone size: .; V gene: TRBV12-5; D gene: .; J gene: TRBJ2-2; CDR3 protein: CASGLVLPTYTGELFF; CDR3 DNA: TGTGCTAGTGGTTTGGTACTCCCCACGTACACCGGGGAGCTGTTTTTT
clone size: .; V gene: TRBV3-1; D gene: TRBD2; J gene: TRBJ2-2; CDR3 protein: CASSPTSAPLGGELFF; CDR3 DNA: TGTGCCAGCAGCCCGACTAGCGCCCCACTGGGGGGGGAGCTGTTTTTT
clone size: .; V gene: TRBV19; D gene: TRBD2; J gene: TRBJ2-1; CDR3 protein: CASSRILAGSHNEQFF; CDR3 DNA: TGTGCCAGTAGTAGAATTCTAGCGGGAAGCCACAATGAGCAGTTCTTC
clone size: .; V gene: TRBV7-2; D gene: TRBD1; J gene: TRBJ2-5; CDR3 protein: CASSLHRGRRETQYF; CDR3 DNA: TGTGCCAGCAGCTTACACAGGGGGCGCCGGGAGACCCAGTACTTC
clone size: .; V gene: TRBV12-3/TRBV12-4; D gene: TRBD1; J gene: TRBJ1-1; CDR3 protein: CASSVTGDVTEAFF; CDR3 DNA: TGTGCCAGCAGTGTGACAGGGGATGTCACTGAAGCTTTCTTT
clone size: .; V gene: TRBV3-1; D gene: .; J gene: TRBJ1-3; CDR3 protein: CASSQDRLGVLSGNTIYF; CDR3 DNA: TGTGCCAGCAGCCAAGATAGGTTAGGCGTTCTCTCTGGAAACACCATATATTTT
clone size: .; V gene: TRBV5-1; D gene: TRBD1; J gene: TRBJ2-7; CDR3 protein: CASSLGGQGSREQYF; CDR3 DNA: TGCGCCAGCAGCTTGGGGGGACAGGGGTCTCGCGAGCAGTACTTC
clone size: few; V gene: TRBV18; D gene: TRBD1; J gene: TRBJ1-1; CDR3 protein: CASSRNRGTNTEAFF; CDR3 DNA: TGTGCCAGCTCACGGAACAGGGGTACGAACACTGAAGCTTTCTTT
clone size: .; V gene: TRBV24-1; D gene: .; J gene: TRBJ1-5; CDR3 protein: CATAPGGGQPQHF; CDR3 DNA: TGTGCCACCGCCCCCGGAGGGGGTCAGCCCCAGCATTTT
clone size: .; V gene: TRBV20-1; D gene: TRBD2; J gene: TRBJ2-3; CDR3 protein: CSAPTSGRMRSSDTQYF; CDR3 DNA: TGCAGTGCTCCGACTAGCGGGAGGATGAGATCTTCGGATACGCAGTATTTT
clone size: few; V gene: TRBV12-3/TRBV12-4; D gene: .; J gene: TRBJ2-5; CDR3 protein: CASSLYFWETQYF; CDR3 DNA: TGTGCCAGCAGTTTATACTTCTGGGAGACCCAGTACTTC
clone size: many; V gene: TRBV6-1; D gene: TRBD2; J gene: TRBJ2-1; CDR3 protein: CASSRTSGGLSYNEQFF; CDR3 DNA: TGTGCCAGCAGTCGTACTAGCGGGGGCCTCTCCTACAATGAGCAGTTCTTC
clone size: .; V gene: TRBV18; D gene: .; J gene: TRBJ2-7; CDR3 protein: CASSPPKDRYEQYF; CDR3 DNA: TGTGCCAGCTCACCACCGAAAGATCGATACGAGCAGTACTTC
clone size: .; V gene: TRBV6-5; D gene: .; J gene: TRBJ2-5; CDR3 protein: CASSYGRRETQYF; CDR3 DNA: TGTGCCAGCAGTTACGGTCGTCGGGAGACCCAGTACTTC
clone size: few; V gene: TRBV9; D gene: TRBD2; J gene: TRBJ2-1; CDR3 protein: CASSSGLAGVIGGEQFF; CDR3 DNA: TGTGCCAGCAGCTCAGGACTAGCGGGAGTTATAGGGGGTGAGCAGTTCTTC
clone size: .; V gene: TRBV6-1; D gene: .; J gene: TRBJ2-7; CDR3 protein: CASSDQGYEQYF; CDR3 DNA: TGTGCCAGCAGTGATCAGGGATACGAGCAGTACTTC
clone size: few; V gene: TRBV7-2; D gene: TRBD1; J gene: TRBJ2-2; CDR3 protein: CASSKGAGVNTGELFF; CDR3 DNA: TGTGCCAGCAGCAAGGGGGCAGGCGTTAACACCGGGGAGCTGTTTTTT
clone size: .; V gene: TRBV5-6; D gene: .; J gene: TRBJ2-3; CDR3 protein: CASSLTRGRGATDTQYF; CDR3 DNA: TGTGCCAGCAGCTTGACCCGTGGCAGGGGCGCCACAGATACGCAGTATTTT
clone size: .; V gene: TRBV25-1; D gene: .; J gene: TRBJ2-7; CDR3 protein: CASSDRTSYEQYF; CDR3 DNA: TGTGCCAGCAGTGATCGGACCTCCTACGAGCAGTACTTC